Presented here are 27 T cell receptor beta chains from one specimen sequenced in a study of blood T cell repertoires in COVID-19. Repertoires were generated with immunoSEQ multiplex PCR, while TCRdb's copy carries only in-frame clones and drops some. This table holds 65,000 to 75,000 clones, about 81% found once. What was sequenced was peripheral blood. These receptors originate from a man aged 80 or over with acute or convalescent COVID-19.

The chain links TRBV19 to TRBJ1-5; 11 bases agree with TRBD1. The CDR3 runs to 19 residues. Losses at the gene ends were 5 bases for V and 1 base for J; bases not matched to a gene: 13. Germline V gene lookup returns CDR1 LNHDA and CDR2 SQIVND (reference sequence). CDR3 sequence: CASSSGQGAAEGSNQPQHF. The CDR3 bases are TGTGCCAGTAGTTCTGGACAGGGGGCCGCTGAGGGGAGCAATCAGCCCCAGCATTTT.

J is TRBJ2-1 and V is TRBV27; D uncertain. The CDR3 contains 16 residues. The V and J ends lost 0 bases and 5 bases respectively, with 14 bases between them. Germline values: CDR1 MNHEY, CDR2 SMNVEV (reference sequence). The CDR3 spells CASSLSATPQNNEQFF. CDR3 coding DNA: TGTGCCAGCAGTTTATCTGCGACACCCCAAAACAATGAGCAGTTCTTC.

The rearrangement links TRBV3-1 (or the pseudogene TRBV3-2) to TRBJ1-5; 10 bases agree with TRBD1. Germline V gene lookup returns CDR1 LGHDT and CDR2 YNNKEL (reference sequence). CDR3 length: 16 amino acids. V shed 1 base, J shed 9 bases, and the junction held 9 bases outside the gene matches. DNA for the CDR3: TGTGCCAGCAGCCAAGGGACAGGACAGGGGGGACGGCCCCAGCATTTT. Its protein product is CASSQGTGQGGRPQHF.

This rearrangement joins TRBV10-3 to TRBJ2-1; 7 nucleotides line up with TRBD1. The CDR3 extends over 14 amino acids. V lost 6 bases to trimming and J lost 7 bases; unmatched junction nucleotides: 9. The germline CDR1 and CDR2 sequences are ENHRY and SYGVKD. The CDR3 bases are TGTGCCATCAGATTAAACAGGGGCGGGAATGAGCAGTTCTTC. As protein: CAIRLNRGGNEQFF.

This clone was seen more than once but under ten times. The CDR3, as DNA: TGTGCCAGCAGCTGGACGTGGGAGGAGACCCAGTACTTC. Its protein product is CASSWTWEETQYF. The genes are TRBV5-5 and TRBJ2-5; D is perhaps TRBD2 (5 bases). Germline CDR1 reads SGHKS; CDR2 reads YYEKEE (reference sequence). CDR3 size: 13 residues. V lost 3 bases to trimming and J lost 5 bases, with 11 bases between them.

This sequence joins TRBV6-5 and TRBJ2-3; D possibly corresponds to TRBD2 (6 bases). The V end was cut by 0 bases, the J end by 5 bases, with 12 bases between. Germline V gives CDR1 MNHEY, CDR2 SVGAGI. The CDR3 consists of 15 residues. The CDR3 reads CASSYSPAGGDTQYF. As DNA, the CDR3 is TGTGCCAGCAGTTACTCCCCGGCCGGGGGAGATACGCAGTATTTT.

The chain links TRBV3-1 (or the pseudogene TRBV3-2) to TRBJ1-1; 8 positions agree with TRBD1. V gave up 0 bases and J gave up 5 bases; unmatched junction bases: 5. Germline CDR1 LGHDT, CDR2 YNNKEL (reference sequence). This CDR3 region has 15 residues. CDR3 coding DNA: TGTGCCAGCAGCCAAGAAGGACAGGGAGGAACTGAAGCTTTCTTT. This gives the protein CASSQEGQGGTEAFF.

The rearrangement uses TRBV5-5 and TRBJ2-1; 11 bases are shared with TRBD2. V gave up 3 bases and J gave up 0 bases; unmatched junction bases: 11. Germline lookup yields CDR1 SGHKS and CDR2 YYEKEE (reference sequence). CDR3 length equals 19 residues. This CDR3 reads CASSSRNSGRALSYNEQFF. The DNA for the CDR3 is TGTGCCAGCAGCTCCAGAAATAGCGGGAGGGCCCTCTCCTACAATGAGCAGTTCTTC.

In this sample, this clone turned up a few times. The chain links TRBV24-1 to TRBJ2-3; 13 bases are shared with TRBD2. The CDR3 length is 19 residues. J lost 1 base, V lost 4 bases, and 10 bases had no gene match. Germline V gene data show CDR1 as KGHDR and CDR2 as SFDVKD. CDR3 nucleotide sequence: TGTGCCACCAGTGACCCGGGACTAGCGGGGCTTCGGGGCACAGATACGCAGTATTTT. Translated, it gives CATSDPGLAGLRGTDTQYF.

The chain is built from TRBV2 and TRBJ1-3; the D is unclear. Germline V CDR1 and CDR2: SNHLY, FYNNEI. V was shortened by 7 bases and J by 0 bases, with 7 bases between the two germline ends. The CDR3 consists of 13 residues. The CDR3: CASTVLSGNTIYF. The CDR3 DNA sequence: TGTGCCAGCACGGTGCTCTCTGGAAACACCATATATTTT.

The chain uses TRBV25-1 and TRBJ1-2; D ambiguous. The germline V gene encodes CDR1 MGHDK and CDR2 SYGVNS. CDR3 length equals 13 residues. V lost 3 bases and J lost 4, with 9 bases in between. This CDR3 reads CASSERYTYGYTF. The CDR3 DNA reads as TGTGCCAGCAGTGAGAGGTATACCTATGGCTACACCTTC.

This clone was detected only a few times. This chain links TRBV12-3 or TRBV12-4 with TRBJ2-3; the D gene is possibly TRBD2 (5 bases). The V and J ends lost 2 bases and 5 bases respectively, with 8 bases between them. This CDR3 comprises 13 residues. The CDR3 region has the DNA TGTGCCAGCAGTTTATTAGGAGGAGATACGCAGTATTTT. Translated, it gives CASSLLGGDTQYF.

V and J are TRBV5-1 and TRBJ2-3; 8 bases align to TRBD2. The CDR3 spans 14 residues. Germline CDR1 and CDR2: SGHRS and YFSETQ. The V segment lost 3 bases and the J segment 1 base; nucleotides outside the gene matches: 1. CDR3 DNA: TGCGCCAGCAGCTCGGGGGGGCGCACAGATACGCAGTATTTT. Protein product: CASSSGGRTDTQYF.

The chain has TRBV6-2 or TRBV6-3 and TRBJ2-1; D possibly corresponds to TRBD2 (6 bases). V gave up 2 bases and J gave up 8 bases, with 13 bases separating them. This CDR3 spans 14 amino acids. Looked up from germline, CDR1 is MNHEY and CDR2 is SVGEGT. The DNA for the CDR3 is TGTGCCAGCAGTTACGTGGGAGGATCCTATGAGCAGTTCTTC. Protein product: CASSYVGGSYEQFF.

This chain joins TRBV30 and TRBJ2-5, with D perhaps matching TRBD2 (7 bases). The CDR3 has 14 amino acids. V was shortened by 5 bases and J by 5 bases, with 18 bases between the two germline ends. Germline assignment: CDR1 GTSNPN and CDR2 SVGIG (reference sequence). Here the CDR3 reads CAWGATGGRETQYF. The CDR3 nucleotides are TGTGCCTGGGGCGCCACCGGGGGGCGGGAGACCCAGTACTTC.

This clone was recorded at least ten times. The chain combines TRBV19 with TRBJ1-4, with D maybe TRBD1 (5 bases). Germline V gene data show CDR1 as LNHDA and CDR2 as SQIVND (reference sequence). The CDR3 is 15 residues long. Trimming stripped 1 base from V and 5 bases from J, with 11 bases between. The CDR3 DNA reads TGTGCCAGTAGTATAGGAACAGGATTGAATGAAAAACTGTTTTTT. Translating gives CASSIGTGLNEKLFF.

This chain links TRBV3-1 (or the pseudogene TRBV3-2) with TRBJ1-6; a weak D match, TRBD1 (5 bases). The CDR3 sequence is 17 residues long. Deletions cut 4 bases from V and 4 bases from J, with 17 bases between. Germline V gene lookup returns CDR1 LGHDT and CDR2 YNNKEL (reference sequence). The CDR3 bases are TGTGCCAGCAGCCTACAGGACCTCGAAGGGTATAATTCACCCCTCCACTTT. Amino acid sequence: CASSLQDLEGYNSPLHF.

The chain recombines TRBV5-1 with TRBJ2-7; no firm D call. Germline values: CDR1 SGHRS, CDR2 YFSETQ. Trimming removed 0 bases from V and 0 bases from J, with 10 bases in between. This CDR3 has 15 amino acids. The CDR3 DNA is TGCGCCAGCAGCTTGGGCGACATGTACTCCTACGAGCAGTACTTC. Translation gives CASSLGDMYSYEQYF.

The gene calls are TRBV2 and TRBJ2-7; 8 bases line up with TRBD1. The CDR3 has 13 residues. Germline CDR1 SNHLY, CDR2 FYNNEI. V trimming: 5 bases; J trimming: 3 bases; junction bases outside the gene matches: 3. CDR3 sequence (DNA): TGTGCCAGCAGTAGTGGGACAGGCTACGAGCAGTACTTC. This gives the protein CASSSGTGYEQYF. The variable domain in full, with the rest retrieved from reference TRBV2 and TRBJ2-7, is EPEVTQTPSHQVTQMGQEVILRCVPISNHLYFYWYRQILGQKVEFLVSFYNNEISEKSEIFDDQFSVERPDGSNFTLKIRSTKLEDSAMYFCASSSGTGYEQYFGPGTRLTVT.

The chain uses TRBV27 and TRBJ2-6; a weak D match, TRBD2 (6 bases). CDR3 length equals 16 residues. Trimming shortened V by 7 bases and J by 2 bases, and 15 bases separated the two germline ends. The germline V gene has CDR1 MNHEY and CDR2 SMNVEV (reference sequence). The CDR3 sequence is CASTYLGGTGANVLTF. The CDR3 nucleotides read TGTGCCAGCACCTATTTGGGGGGAACTGGGGCCAACGTCCTGACTTTC.

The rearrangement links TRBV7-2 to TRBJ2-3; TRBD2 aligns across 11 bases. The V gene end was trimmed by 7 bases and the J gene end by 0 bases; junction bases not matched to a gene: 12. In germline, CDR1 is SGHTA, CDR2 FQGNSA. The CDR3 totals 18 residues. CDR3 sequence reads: CASTLRLAGGGSTDTQYF. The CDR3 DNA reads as TGTGCCAGCACCCTACGGCTAGCGGGGGGCGGGAGCACAGATACGCAGTATTTT. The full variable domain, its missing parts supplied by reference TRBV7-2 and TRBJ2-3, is GAGVSQSPSNKVTEKGKDVELRCDPISGHTALYWYRQSLGQGLEFLIYFQGNSAPDKSGLPSDRFSAERTGGSVSTLTIQRTQQEDSAVYLCASTLRLAGGGSTDTQYFGPGTRLTVL.

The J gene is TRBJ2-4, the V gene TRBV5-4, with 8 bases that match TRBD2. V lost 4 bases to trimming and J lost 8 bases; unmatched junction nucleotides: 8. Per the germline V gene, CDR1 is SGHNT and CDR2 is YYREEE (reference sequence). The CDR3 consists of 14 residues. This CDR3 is CASSNSGTGDIQYF. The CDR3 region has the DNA TGTGCCAGCAGCAATAGCGGGACGGGGGACATTCAGTACTTC.

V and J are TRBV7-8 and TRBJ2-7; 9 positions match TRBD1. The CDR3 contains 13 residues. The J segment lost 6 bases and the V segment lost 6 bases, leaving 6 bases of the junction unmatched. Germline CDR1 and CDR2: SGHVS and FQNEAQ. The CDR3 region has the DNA TGTGCCAGCAGTTCGGACAGGGGAGGCGAGCAGTACTTC. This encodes CASSSDRGGEQYF. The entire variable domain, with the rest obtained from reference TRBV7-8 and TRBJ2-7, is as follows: GAGVSQSPRYKVAKRGQDVALRCDPISGHVSLFWYQQALGQGPEFLTYFQNEAQLDKSGLPSDRFFAERPEGSVSTLKIQRTQQEDSAVYLCASSSDRGGEQYFGPGTRLTVT.

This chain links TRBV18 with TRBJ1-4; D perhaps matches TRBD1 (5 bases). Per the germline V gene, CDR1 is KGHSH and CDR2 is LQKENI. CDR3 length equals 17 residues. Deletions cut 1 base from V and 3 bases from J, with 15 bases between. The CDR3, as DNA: TGTGCCAGCTCACCACGAGGCCCGCGGGGCTCTAATGAAAAACTGTTTTTT. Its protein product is CASSPRGPRGSNEKLFF.

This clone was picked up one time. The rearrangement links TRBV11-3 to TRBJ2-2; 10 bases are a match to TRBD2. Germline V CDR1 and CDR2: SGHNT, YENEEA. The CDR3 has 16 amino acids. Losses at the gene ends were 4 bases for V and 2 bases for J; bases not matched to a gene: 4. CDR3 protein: CASSYGLAENTGELFF. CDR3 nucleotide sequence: TGTGCCAGCAGCTATGGACTAGCGGAAAACACCGGGGAGCTGTTTTTT.

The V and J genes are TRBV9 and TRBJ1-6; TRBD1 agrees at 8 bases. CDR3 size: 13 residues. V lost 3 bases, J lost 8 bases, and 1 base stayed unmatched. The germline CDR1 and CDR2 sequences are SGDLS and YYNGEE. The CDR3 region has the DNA TGTGCCAGCAGCGAGACAGGGGATTCACCCCTCCACTTT. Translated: CASSETGDSPLHF. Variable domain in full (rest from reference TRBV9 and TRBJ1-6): DSGVTQTPKHLITATGQRVTLRCSPRSGDLSVYWYQQSLDQGLQFLIQYYNGEERAKGNILERFSAQQFPDLHSELNLSSLELGDSALYFCASSETGDSPLHFGNGTRLTVT.

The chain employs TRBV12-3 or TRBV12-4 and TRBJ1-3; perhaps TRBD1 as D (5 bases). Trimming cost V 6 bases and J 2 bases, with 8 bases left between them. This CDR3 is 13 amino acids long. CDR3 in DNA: TGTGCCAGCAGCAGGGCGGCTGGAAACACCATATATTTT. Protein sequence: CASSRAAGNTIYF.